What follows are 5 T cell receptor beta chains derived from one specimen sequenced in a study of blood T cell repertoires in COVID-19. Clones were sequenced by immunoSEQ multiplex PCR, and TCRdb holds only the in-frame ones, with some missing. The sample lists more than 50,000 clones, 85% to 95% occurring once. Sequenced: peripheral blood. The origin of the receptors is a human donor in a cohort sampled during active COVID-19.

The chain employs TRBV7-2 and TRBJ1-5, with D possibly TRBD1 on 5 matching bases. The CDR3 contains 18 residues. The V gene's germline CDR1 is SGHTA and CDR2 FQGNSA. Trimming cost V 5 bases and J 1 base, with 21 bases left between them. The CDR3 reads CASSQRTFLGISNQPQHF. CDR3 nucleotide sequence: TGTGCCAGCAGCCAAAGGACATTTTTGGGGATCAGCAATCAGCCCCAGCATTTT. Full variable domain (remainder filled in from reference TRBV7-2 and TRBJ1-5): GAGVSQSPSNKVTEKGKDVELRCDPISGHTALYWYRQSLGQGLEFLIYFQGNSAPDKSGLPSDRFSAERTGGSVSTLTIQRTQQEDSAVYLCASSQRTFLGISNQPQHFGDGTRLSIL.

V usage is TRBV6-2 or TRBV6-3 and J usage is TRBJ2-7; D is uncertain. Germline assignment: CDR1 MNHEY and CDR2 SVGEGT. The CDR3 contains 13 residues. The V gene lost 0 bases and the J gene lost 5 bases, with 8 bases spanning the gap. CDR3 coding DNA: TGTGCCAGCAGTTACTCGAGATTGAACGAGCAGTACTTC. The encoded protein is CASSYSRLNEQYF.

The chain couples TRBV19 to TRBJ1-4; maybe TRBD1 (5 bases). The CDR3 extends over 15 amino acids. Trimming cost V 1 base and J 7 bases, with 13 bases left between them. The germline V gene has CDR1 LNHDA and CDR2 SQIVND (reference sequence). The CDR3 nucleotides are TGTGCCAGTAGTATAGTTGCGGGGCTGGGTGAAAAACTGTTTTTT. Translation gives CASSIVAGLGEKLFF.

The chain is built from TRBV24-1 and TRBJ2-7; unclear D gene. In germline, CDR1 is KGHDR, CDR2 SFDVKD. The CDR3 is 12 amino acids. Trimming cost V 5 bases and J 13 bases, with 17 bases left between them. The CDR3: CATSATVRHPYV. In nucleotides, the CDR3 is TGTGCCACCAGTGCCACGGTGCGACATCCTTACGTC.

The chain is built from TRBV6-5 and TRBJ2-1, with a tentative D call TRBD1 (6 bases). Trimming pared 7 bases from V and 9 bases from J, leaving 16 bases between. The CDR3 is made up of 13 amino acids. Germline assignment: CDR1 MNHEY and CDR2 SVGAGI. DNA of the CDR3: TGTGCCAGCACTACCTTCGTAGGGGGTGAGCAGTTCTTC. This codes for CASTTFVGGEQFF.